The clone carrying this TCR beta chain has a handful of counts. Its antigen is as yet unknown. Trimming shortened V by 3 bases and J by 4 bases, and 11 bases separated the two germline ends. The CDR3 totals 14 residues. Germline assignment: CDR1 MDHEN and CDR2 SYDVKM. The sample originates from a study of read filtering for tumor transcriptome and immune sequencing. The library was built from around 0.4 ug RNA with molecular barcoded adaptors for alpha/delta and beta/gamma chains. TCRdb independently ran MiXCR on the reads; one entry per CDR3 protein. The sample contains tens of thousands of distinct CDR3 sequences, roughly 20% of which appear only once. Study observations and caveats: Without single-read clonotypes, shared clonotype proportions correlated more between IR-seq and RNA-seq. About 77% of IR-seq clonotypes had a single read, yet these held 3% to 4% of reads.

The receptor comes from a donor aged 40 or older with multiple myeloma. Specimen: a population of CD138-negative cells sorted from bone marrow. This chain uses TRBV28 with TRBJ2-3, with unresolved D. CDR3 region: CASSLGSNADTQYF. In nucleotides, the CDR3 is TGTGCCAGCAGTTTGGGCAGTAACGCAGATACGCAGTATTTT.